This TCR beta chain was sequenced during a study of regulatory T cells in long-lasting Graves disease. Findings and limits, study-wide: Persistent patients had more shared public clonotypes (around 2,800) than new patients (approximately 920).

Sample time point: newly diagnosed GD, antithyroid drugs for less than 3 months. TCR sequences were obtained from RNA taken from PBMCs. To make TCR beta libraries, researchers used iRepertoire HTBI primers and Arm-PCR of CDR3 regions. MiXCR was run by TCRdb on the multiplex PCR reads, yielding one entry per CDR3 protein. The sample carries 420,000 or so distinct CDR3 sequences, roughly 15% recorded once. The length of the CDR3 is 17 residues. CDR1 MGHDK and CDR2 SYGVNS come from the germline V gene. Points on this clonotype: Its antigen remains unidentified. A junction end diverges from the germline sequence, so it may reflect a read error.

The sample also formed part of further work on T cells in Graves' hyperthyroidism and ophthalmopathy. This second report adds: HTBI primers drove first-round RT-PCR of the TCR CDR3.

The receptor comes from a woman younger than 35 with Graves disease. The V gene is TRBV25-1, the J gene TRBJ2-5; 12 bases line up with TRBD2. Sequencing was performed on peripheral blood mononuclear cells (PBMCs), taken at new diagnosis, from a patient treated with antithyroid drugs. The CDR3 DNA is TGTGCCTGCAGTGAATACACTAGCGGGAGGCGGGGAGAGACCCAGTACTTC. It translates to CACSEYTSGRRGETQYF.